This TCR beta chain derives from a study of cytomegalovirus exposure and HLA in healthy donors. Study findings and constraints: Earlier results showed most TCR beta V segments being productive about 90% or about 30% of the time. In a later analysis, specific HLA alleles were associated with around 17,000 TCR beta sequences at a 0.05 false discovery rate.

The PCR was carried out with 60 Vbeta primers and 13 Jbeta primers. Some clones are missing from TCRdb's copy, which holds only in-frame ones; the method was immunoSEQ multiplex PCR. The table shows over 200,000 clones, with around 80% occurring only once. Donors sampled were nominally healthy, though unrecorded immune exposures were likely. This CDR3 has 13 residues. V was shortened by 0 bases and J by 5 bases, with 7 bases between the two germline ends. The germline V gene encodes CDR1 KGHSH and CDR2 LQKENI. This clone has more than one count but fewer than ten. As yet, its antigen is unknown. This TCR came from a male donor in good health and CMV-seronegative. The sample consisted of PBMCs. V is TRBV18 and J is TRBJ1-1; D is unresolved. The CDR3 DNA sequence: TGTGCCAGCTCACCACCACCCAGGACTGAAGCTTTCTTT. This encodes CASSPPPRTEAFF.